The source of this TCR beta chain is a study of blood T cell repertoires in COVID-19 (dated by TCRdb to the early 2020s). With respect to the entire study: The collaborator samples originated in the United States, Italy and Spain and spanned the acute and convalescent phases of COVID-19. The prospective study material was composed of cDNA or gDNA derived from T cells, B-cell-depleted T cells, or PBMCs. The dataset comprised deeply sampled blood TCRbeta repertoires from subjects exposed to, actively infected with, or recovered from COVID-19. The repertoires were released in a freely available public database meant as a resource for research on the immune response to SARS-CoV-2. The samples were drawn from two sources: the first 160 participants of the ongoing ImmuneRACE study, and over 950 subjects contributed by 6 global collaborators. A de-identified subject ID, COVID-19 status, age in years and sex were almost always included in the sample metadata. Where available, HLA class I and class II types were taken from metadata supplied by the sample provider and were not determined by assay-based typing. What the study reported, not specific to this receptor: The quantity of clinical and demographic metadata differed by source and by participant and was supplied without curation.

As concerns this clone: Its antigen is unknown. No much larger clone exists at a distance of one base, and base qualities are not known.

V is reduced by 4 bases and J by 2 bases, leaving a spacing of 10 bases between them. The CDR3 goes from the cysteine to the phenylalanine over 14 residues. Only the CDR3 DNA is retained, 42 bases long and in frame from the first base. The germline V gene specifies SNHLY as CDR1 and FYNNEI as CDR2. One collaborating source in Seattle enrolled patients while the patients were actively infected and followed the patients over time throughout the course of disease. Collaborating institutions collected whole blood in K2EDTA tubes following their own protocols. Collaborator samples were shipped for TCRbeta analysis as frozen whole blood, isolated PBMCs, or DNA extracted from either sample type. TCRbeta CDR3 regions were amplified from genomic DNA using the immunoSEQ Assay, a bias-controlled multiplex PCR. The paper's processing steps were these. Nucleated cell counts per sample were estimated from amplification of reference gene primers within the assay. To quantify the absolute abundance of each unique TCRbeta CDR3 rearrangement, sequence reads were collapsed and filtered. Productive Simpson clonality was computed per sample as the square root of Simpson's diversity index over productive rearrangements. TCRdb re-hosts the immuneACCESS table, in-frame sequences only. Its copies lack some clones; in the studies checked, an unresolved V gene accounts for under half of them, and the cause for the rest is not known. D and trimming come from the DNA, and the V and J calls and clone size come from that table. The sample contains approximately 250,000 clones, roughly 90% of them found a single time. About an eighth of the sample is in the top ten clones.

The sample comprised peripheral blood. The V and J genes are TRBV2 and TRBJ2-3, with TRBD1 tentatively as D gene (6 bases match). This receptor was identified in a woman between 65 and 79 years old with COVID-19, enrolled during active disease. In nucleotides, the sequence is TGTGCCAGCAGTGGAGGACAGCCCACAGATACGCAGTATTTT. Its translation reads: CASSGGQPTDTQYF.